This T cell receptor (beta chain) derives from a study of cytomegalovirus exposure and HLA in healthy donors. Amplification used 60 Vbeta primers and 13 Jbeta primers. Produced via immunoSEQ multiplex PCR; TCRdb's table is partial and in-frame only. The sample records about 120,000 clones, 81% being singletons. Study-wide results and limits: Sequencing depth across donors, presence/absence analyses assumed, was roughly uniform. CMV serostatus was the sole immune exposure information available. About 87% or about 30% of the time was how often most TCR beta V segments were productive, according to an earlier analysis.

This clone is a singleton in its sample. The antigen is not known. The junction does not match germline at one end; this may be a read error. This CDR3 is built from 16 residues. Germline V CDR1 and CDR2: SEHNR, FQNEAQ (reference sequence). Sample: PBMCs. The receptor was derived from a young woman in good health and CMV-seronegative. The chain uses TRBV7-9 and TRBJ1-4; 7 bases line up with TRBD1. The CDR3 DNA follows: TGTTCCAGCAGCGGGACAGACTATGCAACTAATGAAAAACTGTTTTTT. Its protein product is CSSSGTDYATNEKLFF.